This T cell receptor beta chain was recovered during a study of T cells in Graves' hyperthyroidism and ophthalmopathy. CDR1 and CDR2 (germline): SQVTM, ANQGSEA. V was shortened by 6 bases and J by 2 bases, with 11 bases between the two germline ends. CDR3 length: 13 amino acids. Amplification of TCR beta CDR3 regions was performed using RNA transcripts as template. A set of HTBI primers served as the primers for a first-round RT-PCR of the TCR CDR3. TCRdb reprocessed the multiplex PCR reads with MiXCR, giving one entry per CDR3 protein. The sample gives about 560,000 distinct CDR3 sequences, 46% of which show up once; roughly 8.2% is in the top ten.

The sequence was collected from a woman aged 18-30 years with Graves' hyperthyroidism. The sample was peripheral blood or thyroid tissue (not recorded which). The V call is TRBV29-1, the J call TRBJ1-5; D remains ambiguous. For the CDR3, the DNA is TGCAGCGTGCGACTAGCGGGCAATCAGCCCCAGCATTTT. Translation gives CSVRLAGNQPQHF.